A selection of T cell receptor beta chains follows, all from one sample in a study of shared clonotypes between healthy human individuals. Clones were sequenced by immunoSEQ multiplex PCR, and TCRdb holds only the in-frame ones, with some missing. Of about 2.3 million clones in the sample, about nine tenths were seen once. Sequencing was performed on naive CD4+ T cells from PBMCs. The receptors were sampled from a man aged 18 to 30 in good health. Some clones in this sample may be carry-over from other donors' samples. The CDR3 runs from the conserved cysteine through the conserved F or W. The order of the fields is CDR3 DNA, CDR3 protein, D gene, V gene, J gene, clone size. A D gene is named only where the DNA matches it firmly. The size of a clone is reported for some rows only, either as once, few or many, or as a class for expanded clones.

TGTGCCAGCACCCTCTCGGTTGGGGCAGGCTCGGGGGCGAACACTGAAGCTTTCTTT	CASTLSVGAGSGANTEAFF	.	TRBV28	TRBJ1-1	.
TGTGCCAGCTCACCATCGGGAGGTCTAGAGACCCAGTACTTC	CASSPSGGLETQYF	TRBD2	TRBV18	TRBJ2-5	.
TGTGCCAGCAGCTTGGACGAAACCCGGGGTTACACCTTC	CASSLDETRGYTF	.	TRBV5-4	TRBJ1-2	once
TGTGCCAGCAGCGTAGAGGCTAGCGGGAGAAACACCGGGGAGCTGTTTTTT	CASSVEASGRNTGELFF	TRBD2	TRBV9	TRBJ2-2	.
TGTGCCAGCAGCTCAAACGGGGGCGACTATGGCTACACCTTC	CASSSNGGDYGYTF	.	TRBV7-3	TRBJ1-2	.
TGTGCCAGCAGTTTCCCCCGGCCAGCGGGAGGTTACGAGCAGTACTTC	CASSFPRPAGGYEQYF	TRBD2	TRBV28	TRBJ2-7	.
TGTGCCATGGGGGGCGGGAGAAAAGAGACCCAGTACTTC	CAMGGGRKETQYF	.	TRBV10-3	TRBJ2-5	.
TGTGCCAGCATGAGGACTAGCGGGAGTTCCGGGGAGCTGTTTTTT	CASMRTSGSSGELFF	TRBD2	TRBV5-4	TRBJ2-2	.
TGTGCCAGCAGTTACGGTCTAGCGTCGGGCCCGCAGTATTTT	CASSYGLASGPQYF	.	TRBV6-5	TRBJ2-3	.
TGTGCCATCAACCAACCGGGCCCTACCGGGGAGCTGTTTTTT	CAINQPGPTGELFF	.	TRBV10-3	TRBJ2-2	.
TGTGCCAGCAGCTCCGTGACAGGGGATTGGGAAGATCACACTGAAGCTTTCTTT	CASSSVTGDWEDHTEAFF	TRBD1	TRBV7-3	TRBJ1-1	.
TGTGCCAGCAGTATGGGGGGTGTCATGAACACTGAAGCTTTCTTT	CASSMGGVMNTEAFF	.	TRBV6-1	TRBJ1-1	.
TGTGCCAGCAGCAACAGTGACGCTGGGGCCAACGTCCTGACTTTC	CASSNSDAGANVLTF	.	TRBV11-2	TRBJ2-6	.
TGTGCCAGCAGTTTATTGGGGGGATCCGGAAACACCATATATTTT	CASSLLGGSGNTIYF	.	TRBV28	TRBJ1-3	.
TGTGCCTGTAGGACAGGGGGTTCACCCCTCCACTTT	CACRTGGSPLHF	TRBD1	TRBV30	TRBJ1-6	.
TGTGCCAGCAGTTCCTTTAAAGGGGGCTACACCTTC	CASSSFKGGYTF	.	TRBV28	TRBJ1-2	.
TGCAGTGCTAGGAAGACAGGTGAAGCTTTCTTT	CSARKTGEAFF	.	TRBV20-1	TRBJ1-1	.
TGCGCCAGCAGCTTGGGTGGACGTTCGCGCTCCTACGAGCAGTACTTC	CASSLGGRSRSYEQYF	.	TRBV5-1	TRBJ2-7	.
TGTGCCAGCAGCTTAGTATTAGGGGGCGAGCAGTACTTC	CASSLVLGGEQYF	.	TRBV7-9	TRBJ2-7	.
TGTGCCAGCAGCGTAGAGGGGGTATGGGGCACTGAAGCTTTCTTT	CASSVEGVWGTEAFF	.	TRBV9	TRBJ1-1	.
TGTGCCAGCAGCTTAGTAGCGGGAGCAGTTGAGACCCAGTACTTC	CASSLVAGAVETQYF	TRBD2	TRBV11-1	TRBJ2-5	.
TGTGCCAGCAGCTTGTATGGACGGACTCAAGAGACCCAGTACTTC	CASSLYGRTQETQYF	.	TRBV5-6	TRBJ2-5	.
TGCGCCAGCAGCTTCGGGGGCGCGCGGGCCAACGTCCTGACTTTC	CASSFGGARANVLTF	.	TRBV5-1	TRBJ2-6	.
TGTGCCAGCAGCTTGGGGGGACGGGGTGAGGACTATGGCTACACCTTC	CASSLGGRGEDYGYTF	.	TRBV5-4	TRBJ1-2	few
TGTGCCAGCAGCCAAGATGCGTGGACGAATGAAAAACTGTTTTTT	CASSQDAWTNEKLFF	.	TRBV4-2	TRBJ1-4	.
TGCGCCAGCAGCCTGGGATACTACCGATCCCCCTACGAGCAGTACTTC	CASSLGYYRSPYEQYF	.	TRBV5-1	TRBJ2-7	once
TGTGCCAGCTCCTGGACAGGGGATGGGACTGAAGCTTTCTTT	CASSWTGDGTEAFF	TRBD1	TRBV7-3	TRBJ1-1	.
TGTGCCAGCAGTTACAGGGCAGGGGAAGCCAATCAGCCCCAGCATTTT	CASSYRAGEANQPQHF	.	TRBV6-6	TRBJ1-5	.
TGTGCCAGCAGCCTCCATCGGACTAGCGGCAACACTGAGCAGTTCTTC	CASSLHRTSGNTEQFF	TRBD2	TRBV9	TRBJ2-1	once
TGTGCCAGCAGCTTGTCAGGTGTAGTTGAGACCCAGTACTTC	CASSLSGVVETQYF	.	TRBV5-4	TRBJ2-5	.
TGTGCCAGCAGTCCACAAGCGGGAATAAGGGGCGAGCAGTACTTC	CASSPQAGIRGEQYF	TRBD2	TRBV28	TRBJ2-7	.
TGTGCCAGCAGCCCCAAGACAGGGGGCAGGGGTCAGCCCCAGCATTTT	CASSPKTGGRGQPQHF	TRBD1	TRBV27	TRBJ1-5	.
TGTGCCAGCAGCTTGACAGTGTCTGGGGCCAACGTCCTGACTTTC	CASSLTVSGANVLTF	.	TRBV7-3	TRBJ2-6	.
TGTGCCAGCAGTCGAACAGGGGATGGGCGGCCCCAGCATTTT	CASSRTGDGRPQHF	TRBD1	TRBV28	TRBJ1-5	.
TGTGCCAGCAGCCCCGGGACTAGCGAAAAAGAGCAGTACTTC	CASSPGTSEKEQYF	TRBD2	TRBV28	TRBJ2-7	.
TGCGCCAGCAGCTTGGACCGGGAGCTTCAGTACTTC	CASSLDRELQYF	.	TRBV5-1	TRBJ2-4	.
TGTGCCAGCAGCGTAGTTGGGGGCCCAAGGTATGAGCAGTTCTTC	CASSVVGGPRYEQFF	.	TRBV9	TRBJ2-1	few
TGTGCCAGCTCCCCGGGACAGGGTATACCTGGGGCCAACGTCCTGACTTTC	CASSPGQGIPGANVLTF	TRBD1	TRBV18	TRBJ2-6	.
TGTGCCAGCAGCTTGGGGCTAGCGGGAGGGGATGAGCAGTTCTTC	CASSLGLAGGDEQFF	TRBD2	TRBV5-4	TRBJ2-1	.
TGTGCCAGCAGCGCCTACCTAGCGGGAGGCGACGAGCAGTACTTC	CASSAYLAGGDEQYF	TRBD2	TRBV9	TRBJ2-7	.
TGTGCCATCAGTACCCGGAACCAAGAGACCCAGTACTTC	CAISTRNQETQYF	.	TRBV10-3	TRBJ2-5	.